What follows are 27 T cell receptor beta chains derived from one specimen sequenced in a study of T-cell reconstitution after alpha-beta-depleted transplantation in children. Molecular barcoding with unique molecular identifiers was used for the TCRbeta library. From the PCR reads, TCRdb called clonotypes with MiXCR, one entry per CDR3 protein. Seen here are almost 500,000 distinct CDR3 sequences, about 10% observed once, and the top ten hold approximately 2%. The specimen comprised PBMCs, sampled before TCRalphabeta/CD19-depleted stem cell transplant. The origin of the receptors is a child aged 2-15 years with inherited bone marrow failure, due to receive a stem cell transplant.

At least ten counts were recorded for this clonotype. CDR3 DNA sequence: TGCAGCGTTGCGGCGGGGGATGAGCAGTACTTC. This encodes CSVAAGDEQYF. The rearrangement links TRBV29-1 to TRBJ2-7; 7 bases align to TRBD2. V gave up 4 bases and J gave up 7 bases; unmatched junction bases: 4. This CDR3 comprises 11 residues. In germline, CDR1 is SQVTM, CDR2 ANQGSEA.

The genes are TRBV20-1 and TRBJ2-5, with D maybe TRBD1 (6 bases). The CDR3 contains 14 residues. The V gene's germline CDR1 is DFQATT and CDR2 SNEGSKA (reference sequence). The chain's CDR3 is CCWGEGQGMETQYF. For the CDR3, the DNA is TGCTGCTGGGGCGAGGGGCAGGGGATGGAGACCCAGTACTTC.

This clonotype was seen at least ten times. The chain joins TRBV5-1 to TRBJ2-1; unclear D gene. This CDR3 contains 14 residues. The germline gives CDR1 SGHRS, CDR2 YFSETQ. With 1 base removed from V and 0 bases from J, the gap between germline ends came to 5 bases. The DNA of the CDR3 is TGCGCCAGCAGCTTGTACAACTCCTACAATGAGCAGTTCTTC. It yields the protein CASSLYNSYNEQFF.

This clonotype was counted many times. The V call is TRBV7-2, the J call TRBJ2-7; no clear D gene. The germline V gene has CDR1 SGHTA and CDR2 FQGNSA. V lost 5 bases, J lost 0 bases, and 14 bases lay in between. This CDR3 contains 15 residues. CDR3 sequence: CASSLDSRSSYEQYF. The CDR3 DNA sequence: TGTGCCAGCAGCCTCGATAGCAGGAGCTCCTACGAGCAGTACTTC.

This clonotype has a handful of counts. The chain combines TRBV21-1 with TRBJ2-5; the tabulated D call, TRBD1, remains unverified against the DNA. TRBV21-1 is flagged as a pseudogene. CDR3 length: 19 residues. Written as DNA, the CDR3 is TGTGCCAGCAGCAAAGCTAGCGACAGGGGATCAGACGACCAAGAGACCCAGTACTTC. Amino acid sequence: CASSKASDRGSDDQETQYF.

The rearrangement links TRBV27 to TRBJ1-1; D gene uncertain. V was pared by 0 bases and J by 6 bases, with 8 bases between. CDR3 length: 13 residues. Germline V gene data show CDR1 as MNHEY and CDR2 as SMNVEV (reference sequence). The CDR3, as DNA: TGTGCCAGCAGTTTATCGGTGGGGTCTGAAGCTTTCTTT. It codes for CASSLSVGSEAFF.

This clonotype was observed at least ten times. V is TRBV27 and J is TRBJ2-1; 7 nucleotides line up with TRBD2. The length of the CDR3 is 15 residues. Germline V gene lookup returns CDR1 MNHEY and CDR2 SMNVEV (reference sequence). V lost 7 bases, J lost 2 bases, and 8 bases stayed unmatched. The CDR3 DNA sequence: TGTGCCAGCATGTGGGTAGCGGGCCCCTACAATGAGCAGTTCTTC. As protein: CASMWVAGPYNEQFF.

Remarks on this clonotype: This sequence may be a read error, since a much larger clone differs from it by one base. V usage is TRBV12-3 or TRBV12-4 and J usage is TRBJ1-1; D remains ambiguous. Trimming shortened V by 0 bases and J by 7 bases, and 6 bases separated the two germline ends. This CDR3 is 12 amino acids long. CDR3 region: CASSLAKNEAFF. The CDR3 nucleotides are TGTGCCAGCAGTTTAGCGAAGAATGAAGCTTTCTTT.

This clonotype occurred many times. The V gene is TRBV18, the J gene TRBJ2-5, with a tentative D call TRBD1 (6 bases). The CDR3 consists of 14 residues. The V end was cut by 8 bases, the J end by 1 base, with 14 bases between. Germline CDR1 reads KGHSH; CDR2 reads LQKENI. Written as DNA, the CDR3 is TGTGCCAGCAGCCCAACAGGGCCCCAAGAGACCCAGTACTTC. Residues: CASSPTGPQETQYF.

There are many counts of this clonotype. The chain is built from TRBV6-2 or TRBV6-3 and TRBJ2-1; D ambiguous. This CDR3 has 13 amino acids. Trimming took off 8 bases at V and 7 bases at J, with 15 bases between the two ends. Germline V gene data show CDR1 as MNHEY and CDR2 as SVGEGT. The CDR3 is CASAWTSSNEQFF. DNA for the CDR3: TGTGCCAGCGCATGGACCTCTAGTAATGAGCAGTTCTTC.

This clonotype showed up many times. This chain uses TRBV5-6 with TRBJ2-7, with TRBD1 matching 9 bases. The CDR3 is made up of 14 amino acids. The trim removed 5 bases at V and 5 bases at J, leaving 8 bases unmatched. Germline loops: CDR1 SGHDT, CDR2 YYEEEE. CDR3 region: CASRRRTGVNEQYF. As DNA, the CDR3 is TGTGCCAGCAGACGTCGGACAGGGGTGAACGAGCAGTACTTC.

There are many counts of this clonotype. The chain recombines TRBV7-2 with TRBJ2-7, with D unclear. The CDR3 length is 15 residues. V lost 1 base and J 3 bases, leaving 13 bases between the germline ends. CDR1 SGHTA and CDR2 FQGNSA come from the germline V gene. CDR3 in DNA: TGTGCCAGCAGCTTAGTGGGTCTGGATTTCTACGAGCAGTACTTC. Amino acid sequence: CASSLVGLDFYEQYF. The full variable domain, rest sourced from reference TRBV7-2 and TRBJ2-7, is GAGVSQSPSNKVTEKGKDVELRCDPISGHTALYWYRQSLGQGLEFLIYFQGNSAPDKSGLPSDRFSAERTGGSVSTLTIQRTQQEDSAVYLCASSLVGLDFYEQYFGPGTRLTVT.

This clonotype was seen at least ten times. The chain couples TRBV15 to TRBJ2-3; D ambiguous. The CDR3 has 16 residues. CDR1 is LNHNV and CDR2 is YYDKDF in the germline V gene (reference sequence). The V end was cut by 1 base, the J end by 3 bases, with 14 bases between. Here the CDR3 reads CATSRGGFRVTDTQYF. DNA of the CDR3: TGTGCCACCAGCAGAGGAGGTTTTAGGGTTACAGATACGCAGTATTTT.

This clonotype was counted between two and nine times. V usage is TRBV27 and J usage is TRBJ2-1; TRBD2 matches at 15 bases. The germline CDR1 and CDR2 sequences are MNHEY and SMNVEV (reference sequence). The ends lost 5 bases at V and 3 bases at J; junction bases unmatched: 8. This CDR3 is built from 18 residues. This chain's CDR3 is CASSPHGTSGGLYNEQFF. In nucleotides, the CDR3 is TGTGCCAGCAGTCCCCACGGGACTAGCGGGGGGCTCTACAATGAGCAGTTCTTC.

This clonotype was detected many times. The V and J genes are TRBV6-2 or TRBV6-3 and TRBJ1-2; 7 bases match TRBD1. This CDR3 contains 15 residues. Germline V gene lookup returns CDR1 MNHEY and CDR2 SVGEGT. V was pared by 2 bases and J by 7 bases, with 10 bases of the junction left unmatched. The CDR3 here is CASSYEPTGKFGYTF. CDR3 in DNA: TGTGCCAGCAGTTACGAACCGACAGGGAAGTTTGGCTACACCTTC.

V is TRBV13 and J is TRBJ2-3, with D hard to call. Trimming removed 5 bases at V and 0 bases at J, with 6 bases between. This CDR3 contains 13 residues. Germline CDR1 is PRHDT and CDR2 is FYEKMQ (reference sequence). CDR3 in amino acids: CASSPISTDTQYF. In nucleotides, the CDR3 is TGTGCCAGCAGCCCCATTAGCACAGATACGCAGTATTTT.

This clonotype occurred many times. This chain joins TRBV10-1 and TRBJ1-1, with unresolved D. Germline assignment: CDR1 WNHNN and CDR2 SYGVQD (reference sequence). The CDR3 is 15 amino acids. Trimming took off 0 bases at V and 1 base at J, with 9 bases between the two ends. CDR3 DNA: TGCGCCAGCAGTGAGTCGGAGCCCTGGAACACTGAAGCTTTCTTT. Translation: CASSESEPWNTEAFF.

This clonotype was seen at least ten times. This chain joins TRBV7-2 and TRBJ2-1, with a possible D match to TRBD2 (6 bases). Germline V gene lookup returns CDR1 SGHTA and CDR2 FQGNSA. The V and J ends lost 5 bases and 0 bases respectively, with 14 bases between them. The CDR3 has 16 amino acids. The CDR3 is CASSPIRGVSYNEQFF. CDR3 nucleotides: TGTGCCAGCAGCCCGATTCGCGGGGTCTCCTACAATGAGCAGTTCTTC. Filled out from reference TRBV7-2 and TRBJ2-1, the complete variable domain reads GAGVSQSPSNKVTEKGKDVELRCDPISGHTALYWYRQSLGQGLEFLIYFQGNSAPDKSGLPSDRFSAERTGGSVSTLTIQRTQQEDSAVYLCASSPIRGVSYNEQFFGPGTRLTVL.

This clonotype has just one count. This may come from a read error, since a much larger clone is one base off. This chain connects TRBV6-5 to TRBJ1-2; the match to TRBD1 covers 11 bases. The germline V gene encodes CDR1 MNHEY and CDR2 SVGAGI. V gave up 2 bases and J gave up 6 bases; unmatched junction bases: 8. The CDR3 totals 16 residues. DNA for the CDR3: TGTGCCAGCAGTTACGGACGGGGACAGGGGGGTAATGGCTACACCTTC. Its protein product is CASSYGRGQGGNGYTF.

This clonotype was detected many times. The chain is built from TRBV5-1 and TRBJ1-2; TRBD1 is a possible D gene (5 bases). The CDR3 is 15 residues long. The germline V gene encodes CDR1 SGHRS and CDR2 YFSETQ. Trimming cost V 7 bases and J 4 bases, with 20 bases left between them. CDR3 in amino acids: CASGNPGDKSYGYTF. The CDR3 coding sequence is TGCGCCAGCGGGAACCCGGGGGATAAGTCCTATGGCTACACCTTC. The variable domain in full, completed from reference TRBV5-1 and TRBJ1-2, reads KAGVTQTPRYLIKTRGQQVTLSCSPISGHRSVSWYQQTPGQGLQFLFEYFSETQRNKGNFPGRFSGRQFSNSRSEMNVSTLELGDSALYLCASGNPGDKSYGYTFGSGTRLTVV.

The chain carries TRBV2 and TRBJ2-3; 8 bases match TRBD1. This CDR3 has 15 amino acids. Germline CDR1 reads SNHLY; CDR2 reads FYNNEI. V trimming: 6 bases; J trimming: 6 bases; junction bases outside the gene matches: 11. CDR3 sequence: CASRPQLGQADTQYF. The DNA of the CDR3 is TGTGCCAGCAGGCCCCAGTTGGGACAGGCCGATACGCAGTATTTT.

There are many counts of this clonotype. CDR3 sequence reads: CSALTLAGYLQETQYF. Written as DNA, the CDR3 is TGCAGTGCTCTAACACTAGCGGGATACTTACAAGAGACCCAGTACTTC. The chain uses TRBV20-1 and TRBJ2-5; TRBD2 aligns across 10 bases. CDR1 DFQATT and CDR2 SNEGSKA come from the germline V gene (reference sequence). J lost 2 bases, V lost 5 bases, and 11 bases had no gene match. The CDR3 extends over 16 amino acids.

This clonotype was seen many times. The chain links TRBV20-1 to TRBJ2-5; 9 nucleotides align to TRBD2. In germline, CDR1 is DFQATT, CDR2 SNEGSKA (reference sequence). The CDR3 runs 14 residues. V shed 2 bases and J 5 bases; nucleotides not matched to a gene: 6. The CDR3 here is CSARIAGVGETQYF. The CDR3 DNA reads TGCAGTGCTAGAATAGCGGGAGTAGGCGAGACCCAGTACTTC.

The CDR3 region is CSVEDSDRAGYGYTF. DNA of the CDR3: TGCAGCGTTGAAGATTCAGACAGGGCGGGCTATGGCTACACCTTC. The V gene is TRBV29-1, the J gene TRBJ1-2, with 7 bases that match TRBD1. CDR3 length equals 15 residues. Germline CDR1 and CDR2: SQVTM and ANQGSEA. The ends lost 0 bases at V and 4 bases at J; junction bases unmatched: 8.

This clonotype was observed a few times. CDR3 amino acids: CASSTFGETNEKLFF. DNA of the CDR3: TGTGCCAGTAGTACATTCGGGGAAACTAATGAAAAACTGTTTTTT. The rearrangement uses TRBV19 and TRBJ1-4; D not certain. This CDR3 region has 15 residues. Per the germline V gene, CDR1 is LNHDA and CDR2 is SQIVND (reference sequence). Trimming pared 4 bases from V and 1 base from J, leaving 10 bases between.

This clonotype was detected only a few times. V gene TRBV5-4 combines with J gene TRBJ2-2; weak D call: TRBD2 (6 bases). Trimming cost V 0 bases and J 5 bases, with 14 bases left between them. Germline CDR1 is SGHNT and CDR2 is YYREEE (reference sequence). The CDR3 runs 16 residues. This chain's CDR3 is CASSLVRREITGELFF. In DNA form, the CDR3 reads TGTGCCAGCAGCTTGGTGCGCCGGGAGATTACCGGGGAGCTGTTTTTT.

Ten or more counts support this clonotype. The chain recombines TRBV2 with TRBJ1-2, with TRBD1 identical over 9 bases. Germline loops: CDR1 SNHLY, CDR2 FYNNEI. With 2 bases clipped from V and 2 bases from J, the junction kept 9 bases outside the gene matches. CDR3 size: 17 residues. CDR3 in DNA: TGTGCCAGCAGTGAAACTTGGGACAGGGTCACGAACTATGGCTACACCTTC. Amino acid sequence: CASSETWDRVTNYGYTF.